A selection of T cell receptor beta chains follows, all from one sample in a study of shared clonotypes between healthy human individuals. Only in-frame clones appear in the TCRdb table, and some are missing; sequencing was by immunoSEQ multiplex PCR. The data contain 850,000 to 1,100,000 clones, 70% to 80% of them seen just once; the ten biggest clones take up 0.89%. The specimen sequenced was memory CD4+ T cells from PBMCs. The receptor source for this set is a man in his late teens or twenties in good health. Some clones in this sample may be carry-over from other donors' samples. Each CDR3 is given with its conserved first and last residue. A D gene is named only where the DNA matches it firmly. Expanded clones are given a class, and other clones once, few, many or no size at all.

V gene	J gene	D gene	clone size	CDR3 protein	CDR3 DNA
TRBV4-1	TRBJ2-3	TRBD2	-	CASSQEVLGTSGRASTDTQYF	TGCGCCAGCAGCCAAGAAGTTCTCGGGACTAGCGGGAGGGCTAGCACAGATACGCAGTATTTT
TRBV28	TRBJ1-5	-	-	CASSLQGRKDQPQHF	TGTGCCAGCAGTTTGCAGGGAAGGAAGGATCAGCCCCAGCATTTT
TRBV7-3	TRBJ1-1	-	-	CASSGQPNTEAFF	TGTGCCAGCAGCGGACAGCCGAACACTGAAGCTTTCTTT
TRBV10-1	TRBJ2-7	-	-	CASSESSQSAEQYF	TGCGCCAGCAGCGAGTCTTCACAGAGCGCCGAGCAGTACTTC
TRBV18	TRBJ2-7	TRBD2	-	CASSRGSTFYEQYF	TGTGCCAGCTCCCGCGGGAGCACCTTCTACGAGCAGTACTTC
TRBV9	TRBJ1-1	TRBD1	few	CASSQGQGTEAFF	TGTGCCAGCAGCCAAGGACAGGGGACTGAAGCTTTCTTT
TRBV30	TRBJ1-1	-	few	CAWTVGRTNTEAFF	TGTGCCTGGACTGTGGGCAGGACAAACACTGAAGCTTTCTTT
TRBV6-6	TRBJ2-7	-	-	CASSYSGEQYF	TGTGCCAGCAGTTACTCAGGGGAGCAGTACTTC
TRBV4-1	TRBJ2-7	-	-	CASSRITRNAYEQYF	TGCGCCAGCAGCCGAATTACTAGAAATGCCTACGAGCAGTACTTC
TRBV5-6	TRBJ1-5	-	-	CASSLEAVGAPKVQHF	TGTGCCAGCAGCTTGGAGGCGGTCGGGGCCCCCAAAGTCCAGCATTTT
TRBV2	TRBJ2-1	-	-	CASKGTSYNEQFF	TGTGCCAGCAAGGGAACCAGCTACAATGAGCAGTTCTTC
TRBV4-2	TRBJ2-1	TRBD2	-	CASSRRQRELGNEQFF	TGTGCCAGCAGCCGCCGACAGCGGGAGCTTGGTAATGAGCAGTTCTTC
TRBV5-1	TRBJ2-5	-	-	CASSLAGGETQYF	TGCGCCAGCAGCTTGGCAGGGGGGGAGACCCAGTACTTC
TRBV7-2	TRBJ2-3	-	-	CASSFSIFTDTQYF	TGTGCCAGCAGCTTTTCCATCTTCACAGATACGCAGTATTTT
TRBV5-1	TRBJ1-2	-	-	CASSLSSNYGYTF	TGCGCCAGCAGCTTGAGCTCTAACTATGGCTACACCTTC
TRBV18	TRBJ1-1	TRBD1	-	CASSRRDRDLDGAFF	TGTGCCAGCTCACGCCGGGACAGGGATTTGGACGGAGCTTTCTTT
TRBV27	TRBJ2-1	TRBD2	-	CASSFRLAGPRTLSEQFF	TGTGCCAGCAGTTTCCGACTAGCGGGGCCACGAACTCTCTCCGAGCAGTTCTTC